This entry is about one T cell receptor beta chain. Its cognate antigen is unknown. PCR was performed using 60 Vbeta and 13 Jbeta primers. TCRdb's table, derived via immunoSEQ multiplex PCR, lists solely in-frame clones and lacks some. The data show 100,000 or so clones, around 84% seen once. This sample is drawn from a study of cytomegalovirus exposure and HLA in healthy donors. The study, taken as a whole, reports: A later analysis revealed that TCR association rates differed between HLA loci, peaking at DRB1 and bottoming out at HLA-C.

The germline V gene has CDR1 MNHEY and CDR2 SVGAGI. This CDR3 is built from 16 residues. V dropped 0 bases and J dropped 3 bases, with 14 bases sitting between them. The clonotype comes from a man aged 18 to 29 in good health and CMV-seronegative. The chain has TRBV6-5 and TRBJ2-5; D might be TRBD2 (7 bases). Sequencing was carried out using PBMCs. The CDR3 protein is CASSYSGGGVEETQYF. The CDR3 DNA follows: TGTGCCAGCAGTTACTCTGGAGGGGGGGTAGAAGAGACCCAGTACTTC.